These T cell receptor beta chains were read from a single sample in a study of T cells after yellow fever vaccination. MiXCR was run by TCRdb on the 5' RACE reads, yielding one entry per CDR3 protein. The profile shows about 120,000 distinct CDR3 sequences, nearly 15% of them singletons. Here the sequenced sample was CD8+ T cells sorted from PBMCs, taken 5 days after the yellow fever booster vaccination. The origin of the receptors is a man aged 18 to 30 who received the YFV17D yellow fever vaccine. CDR3s include the opening cysteine and the closing phenylalanine or tryptophan. The D gene is left open where the match is weak. Clone size is stated in some rows and not others, as once, few, many or a class when expanded.

.	.	TRBV24-1	TRBJ2-3	CATSDHRTVPDTQYF	TGTGCCACCAGTGATCACCGGACAGTTCCAGATACGCAGTATTTT
.	many	TRBV5-1	TRBJ2-3	CASRAAGGADTQYF	TGCGCCAGCAGGGCAGCGGGCGGAGCAGATACGCAGTATTTT
.	many	TRBV4-3	TRBJ2-2	CASSPPGTLRTGELFF	TGCGCCAGCTCCCCACCCGGGACTCTACGCACCGGGGAGCTGTTTTTT
.	.	TRBV5-6	TRBJ2-7	CASKSYNDYEQYF	TGTGCCAGCAAATCTTATAATGACTACGAGCAGTACTTC
TRBD1	many	TRBV12-3/TRBV12-4	TRBJ1-5	CASSLDRASQPQHF	TGTGCCAGCAGCCTTGACAGGGCGAGTCAGCCCCAGCATTTT
.	few	TRBV11-2	TRBJ2-1	CASSLREDEQFF	TGTGCCAGCAGCTTAAGGGAGGATGAGCAGTTCTTC
TRBD1	few	TRBV29-1	TRBJ1-2	CSVESGTGSYTF	TGCAGCGTTGAATCCGGGACAGGGAGCTACACCTTC
.	few	TRBV4-3	TRBJ2-3	CASSQDGGLGTDTQYF	TGCGCCAGCAGCCAAGATGGTGGGTTGGGCACAGATACGCAGTATTTT
.	.	TRBV5-1	TRBJ2-7	CASSPSGNEQYF	TGCGCCAGCAGCCCCTCGGGGAACGAGCAGTACTTC
.	few	TRBV15	TRBJ1-1	CATSSVKNTEAFF	TGTGCCACCAGCAGTGTAAAGAACACTGAAGCTTTCTTT
TRBD2	.	TRBV2	TRBJ2-1	CASLPGLGYNEQFF	TGTGCCAGCCTCCCGGGACTAGGCTACAATGAGCAGTTCTTC
.	few	TRBV7-3	TRBJ1-6	CASSLTGTNSPLHF	TGTGCCAGCAGCTTAACGGGGACGAATTCACCCCTCCACTTT
TRBD1	many	TRBV12-3/TRBV12-4	TRBJ2-3	CASGRQGGTDTQYF	TGTGCCAGCGGAAGACAGGGGGGCACAGATACGCAGTATTTT
.	.	TRBV25-1	TRBJ2-3	CASNPEGGATDTQYF	TGTGCCAGCAACCCAGAGGGGGGGGCCACAGATACGCAGTATTTT
.	.	TRBV2	TRBJ2-6	CASSRQFSGANVLTF	TGTGCCAGCAGTAGACAGTTCTCTGGGGCCAACGTCCTGACTTTC
TRBD2	many	TRBV5-4	TRBJ2-3	CASSVGTSRVGDTQYF	TGTGCCAGCAGCGTCGGGACTAGTAGGGTAGGAGATACGCAGTATTTT
.	few	TRBV7-2	TRBJ2-7	CASSWAGGDPYEQYF	TGTGCCAGCAGCTGGGCAGGGGGGGACCCCTACGAGCAGTACTTC
.	few	TRBV13	TRBJ1-1	CASSFTGLNTEAFF	TGTGCCAGCAGCTTTACGGGGTTGAACACTGAAGCTTTCTTT
.	.	TRBV9	TRBJ2-1	CASSVVVGGPFNEQFF	TGTGCCAGCAGCGTAGTGGTGGGGGGTCCTTTCAATGAGCAGTTCTTC
.	once	TRBV4-1	TRBJ1-2	CASSQRQTLYGYTF	TGCGCCAGCAGCCAACGGCAGACCCTCTATGGCTACACCTTC
TRBD2	many	TRBV9	TRBJ2-1	CASTPSGGAVDEQFF	TGTGCCAGCACGCCCTCGGGGGGGGCCGTCGATGAGCAGTTCTTC
.	.	TRBV7-9	TRBJ1-1	CASSPYAGGITEAFF	TGTGCCAGCAGCCCTTACGCGGGGGGTATCACTGAAGCTTTCTTT
.	many	TRBV28	TRBJ2-5	CASSSGEGGKKRTQYF	TGTGCCAGCAGTTCCGGGGAGGGGGGGAAGAAGAGAACCCAGTACTTC
.	many	TRBV3-1	TRBJ2-3	CASSQGFTSTDTQYF	TGTGCCAGCAGCCAGGGCTTTACTAGCACAGATACGCAGTATTTT
TRBD2	.	TRBV4-2	TRBJ2-3	CASSQGLAGGIQPQYF	TGTGCCAGCAGCCAAGGACTAGCGGGGGGGATTCAACCGCAGTATTTT
TRBD2	many	TRBV6-4	TRBJ2-3	CASSDSSGGTDTQYF	TGTGCCAGCAGTGACTCGAGCGGGGGCACAGATACGCAGTATTTT
TRBD2	few	TRBV11-3	TRBJ2-1	CASSLSLAGNNEQFF	TGTGCCAGCAGCTTGTCACTAGCGGGGAACAATGAGCAGTTCTTC
.	many	TRBV14	TRBJ2-1	CASSRGPEGMSYNEQFF	TGTGCCAGCAGCCGCGGGCCGGAGGGAATGTCCTACAATGAGCAGTTCTTC
.	.	TRBV4-2	TRBJ2-3	CASSHEQGATDTQYF	TGTGCCAGCAGCCATGAGCAAGGGGCCACAGATACGCAGTATTTT
TRBD2	few	TRBV24-1	TRBJ2-1	CATSEGTRVSYNEQFF	TGTGCCACCAGTGAGGGGACTAGGGTCTCCTACAATGAGCAGTTCTTC
.	.	TRBV12-3/TRBV12-4	TRBJ1-2	CASSPGTPAFYGYTF	TGTGCCAGCAGTCCCGGAACACCCGCCTTCTATGGCTACACCTTC
TRBD2	few	TRBV19	TRBJ2-4	CASSNPPLAGSNLAKNIQYF	TGTGCCAGTAGTAATCCGCCCCTAGCGGGGTCTAACCTAGCCAAAAACATTCAGTACTTC
TRBD1	.	TRBV7-6	TRBJ2-3	CASSKGAPTDTQYF	TGTGCCAGCAGCAAGGGGGCCCCCACAGATACGCAGTATTTT
TRBD1	once	TRBV7-6	TRBJ2-2	CASRRGTERSPGELFF	TGTGCCAGCCGGAGAGGGACAGAGCGATCTCCCGGGGAGCTGTTTTTT
.	.	TRBV29-1	TRBJ2-5	CSVVPRVEETQYF	TGCAGCGTTGTACCACGGGTCGAAGAGACCCAGTACTTC
.	.	TRBV19	TRBJ2-2	CASSIVGAGSGELFF	TGTGCCAGTAGTATAGTAGGGGCAGGGTCCGGGGAGCTGTTTTTT
.	.	TRBV12-3/TRBV12-4	TRBJ2-2	CASSLDRINTGELFF	TGTGCCAGCAGTTTAGACAGGATAAACACCGGGGAGCTGTTTTTT
.	.	TRBV20-1	TRBJ2-3	CSARDREYETDTQYF	TGCAGTGCTAGAGATCGGGAGTACGAGACAGATACGCAGTATTTT
.	few	TRBV6-2/TRBV6-3	TRBJ1-5	CASKAGDGQPQHF	TGTGCCAGCAAGGCAGGAGATGGTCAGCCCCAGCATTTT
.	few	TRBV5-1	TRBJ2-5	CASSFDRRLGSETQYF	TGCGCCAGCAGCTTCGATCGGCGCTTGGGCAGCGAGACCCAGTACTTC
TRBD1	many	TRBV29-1	TRBJ2-7	CSVESWAGGSYEQYF	TGCAGCGTTGAAAGCTGGGCAGGGGGCTCCTACGAGCAGTACTTC
.	few	TRBV21-1	TRBJ1-1	CASSKKTGNTEAFF	TGTGCCAGCAGCAAGAAGACAGGGAACACTGAAGCTTTCTTT
.	.	TRBV6-5	TRBJ2-3	CASSYTGTGDTQYF	TGTGCCAGCAGTTACACAGGGACGGGAGATACGCAGTATTTT
.	few	TRBV20-1	TRBJ1-4	CSARDKRATNEKLFF	TGCAGTGCTAGAGATAAGAGAGCAACTAATGAAAAACTGTTTTTT
.	.	TRBV29-1	TRBJ2-6	CSVEDRGREFGPGANVLTF	TGCAGCGTTGAAGATCGGGGCAGGGAGTTTGGTCCTGGGGCCAACGTCCTGACTTTC
.	.	TRBV29-1	TRBJ2-3	CSVHGRYERDTQYF	TGCAGCGTTCACGGCCGGTATGAGAGAGATACGCAGTATTTT
.	few	TRBV7-2	TRBJ2-7	CASSEILYEQYF	TGTGCCAGCTCGGAGATTCTCTACGAGCAGTACTTC
.	.	TRBV6-5	TRBJ1-2	CASSSVRGANYGYTF	TGTGCCAGCAGCTCCGTTAGGGGAGCTAACTATGGCTACACCTTC
.	many	TRBV7-9	TRBJ2-1	CASSLVQVTYNEQFF	TGTGCCAGCAGCTTAGTACAGGTTACCTACAATGAGCAGTTCTTC
.	few	TRBV3-1	TRBJ2-7	CASSDPRLGLYEQYF	TGTGCCAGCAGCGACCCCCGACTAGGGTTATACGAGCAGTACTTC
.	once	TRBV5-1	TRBJ2-7	CASSTGPYEQYF	TGCGCCAGCAGCACAGGACCCTACGAGCAGTACTTC
.	few	TRBV5-1	TRBJ1-1	CASSSWTALNTEAFF	TGCGCCAGCAGTTCTTGGACGGCCTTGAACACTGAAGCTTTCTTT
TRBD2	.	TRBV9	TRBJ2-7	CASSVGGGTHEQYF	TGTGCCAGCAGCGTAGGCGGGGGTACCCACGAGCAGTACTTC
.	.	TRBV11-2	TRBJ2-2	CASSGFFGGELFF	TGTGCCAGCAGCGGCTTTTTCGGCGGGGAGCTGTTTTTT
TRBD1	.	TRBV6-2/TRBV6-3	TRBJ1-5	CASSIMDRYNQPQHF	TGTGCCAGCAGTATTATGGACAGGTACAATCAGCCCCAGCATTTT
TRBD2	.	TRBV9	TRBJ2-1	CASSAGPSGGAYEQFF	TGTGCCAGCAGCGCCGGACCTAGCGGGGGGGCTTATGAGCAGTTCTTC
.	few	TRBV12-3/TRBV12-4	TRBJ2-5	CASNSGEETQYF	TGTGCCAGCAATAGCGGCGAAGAGACCCAGTACTTC
.	many	TRBV6-2/TRBV6-3	TRBJ2-1	CASSYRMDKSYNEQFF	TGTGCCAGCAGTTACCGGATGGATAAGTCCTACAATGAGCAGTTCTTC
TRBD1	.	TRBV6-5	TRBJ2-7	CASSTGQGFEQYF	TGTGCCAGCAGTACGGGACAGGGTTTCGAGCAGTACTTC
.	few	TRBV27	TRBJ2-4	CASSRPSNIQYF	TGTGCCAGCAGCCGACCAAGTAACATTCAGTACTTC